Sequencing of this T cell receptor (beta chain) was carried out in a study of patients and donors after allogeneic stem cell transplantation. TCRdb re-derived calls from the RT-PCR reads in MiXCR, one entry per CDR3 protein. The table records 10,000 to 15,000 distinct CDR3 sequences, 20% to 25% of them present only once. V dropped 3 bases and J dropped 2; count of bases not matched to a gene: 4. The CDR3 extends over 14 amino acids. CDR1 and CDR2 (germline): SGDLS, YYNGEE. By its share, this clonotype is medium-sized (0.01 to 0.1%). The sample consisted of blood, either unsorted or a sorted T cell fraction (not recorded which). This clonotype originated in a human donor who was either an allogeneic HSCT recipient or a stem cell or donor lymphocyte infusion donor (not recorded which). It is not recorded whose cells these are; they may come from a transplant donor. The rearrangement links TRBV9 to TRBJ1-1, with TRBD1 matching over 7 bases. The CDR3 nucleotides are TGTGCCAGCAGCGGAGGGACAGTAAACACTGAAGCTTTCTTT. It translates to CASSGGTVNTEAFF.